This T cell receptor (beta chain) was recovered during a study of T cell responses to AZD1222 COVID-19 vaccine. Whole-study results and caveats: Baseline serology detected seropositivity in only a handful of AZD1222 recipients. There were vaccine-associated CD4 TCRs across spike, dominant at 160-218 and 743-854.

CDR1 is MNHEY and CDR2 is SVGAGI in the germline V gene. The length of the CDR3 is 11 residues. Trimming shortened V by 9 bases and J by 2 bases, and 7 bases separated the two germline ends. This clone was recorded once. The antigen remains undetermined. TCRdb's copy holds only in-frame clones and misses some; the assay was immunoSEQ multiplex PCR. In the table there are 50,000 to 75,000 clones, roughly nine tenths of which are singletons. V and J are TRBV6-5 and TRBJ1-2; D ambiguous. The material was peripheral blood, obtained 28 days after the second AZD1222 dose. The TCR comes from an adult who received the AZD1222 COVID-19 vaccine. The CDR3 DNA reads as TGTGCCAGACGAGGAAACTATGGCTACACCTTC. Amino acids: CARRGNYGYTF.